This TCR beta chain was captured in a study of shared clonotypes between healthy human individuals. About the study: Three CD4 naive, three CD4 memory, two CD8 naive and one CD8 memory plate were used per donor.

Notes on this clone: The target antigen is unknown.

Everyone who donated was a Caucasian adult who lived in Nashville, Tennessee. Study-wide results and caveats: Generally, estimated richness proved larger in naive subsets than it did in memory subsets. Sorted-subset samples were not fully sequenced, rarefaction indicated.

TCRdb's copy holds only in-frame clones and misses some; the assay was immunoSEQ multiplex PCR. The repertoire holds about 520,000 clones, more than 95% seen once, with about 0.059% in the top ten. There are 15 residues in the CDR3. V was clipped by 4 bases and J by 3 bases, with 14 bases between them. Germline V gene data show CDR1 as SGHRS and CDR2 as YFSETQ. The J gene is TRBJ1-5, the V gene TRBV5-1; D uncertain. The source of this sequence is a woman aged 25 to 39 in good health. What was sequenced was naive CD4+ T cells sorted from blood. Subset here: CD45RA+ positively selected. The CDR3 loop is CASSPGGIINQPQHF. The CDR3, as DNA: TGCGCCAGCAGCCCAGGCGGCATAATCAATCAGCCCCAGCATTTT.